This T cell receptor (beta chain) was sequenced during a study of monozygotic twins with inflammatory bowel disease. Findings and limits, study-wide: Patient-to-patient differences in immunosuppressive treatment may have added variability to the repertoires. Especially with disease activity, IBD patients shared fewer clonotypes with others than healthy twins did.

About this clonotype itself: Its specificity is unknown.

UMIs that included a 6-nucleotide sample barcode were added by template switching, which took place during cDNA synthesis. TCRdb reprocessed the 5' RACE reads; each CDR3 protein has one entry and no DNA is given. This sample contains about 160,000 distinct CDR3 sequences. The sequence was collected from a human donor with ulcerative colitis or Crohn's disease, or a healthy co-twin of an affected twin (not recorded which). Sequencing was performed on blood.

The CDR3 spells CAIGDRQGDTDTQYF. The chain is built from TRBV10-3 and TRBJ2-3; TCRdb's assignment of TRBD1 cannot be checked, as there is no DNA. The length of the CDR3 is 15 residues. CDR1 and CDR2 from the germline V gene are ENHRY and SYGVKD.